The source of this T cell receptor beta chain is a study of T cell repertoires in ileal Crohn's disease. The wider study: Median disease duration was around eight years; roughly 35% smoked at surgery. Findings and caveats of the study: Endoscopic recurrence occurred in every patient whose clonality exceeded 26.8%. Compared with CD4 T cells, sorted CD8 cells carried more expanded clones.

TCRdb keeps only in-frame clones here, not all; method: immunoSEQ multiplex PCR. This repertoire shows some 28,000 clones, about 81% found once; its top ten account for 5.5% to 7%. With regard to this clone: Its target is unknown.

Germline V gene data show CDR1 as SNHLY and CDR2 as FYNNEI. With 7 bases removed from V and 2 bases from J, the gap between germline ends came to 11 bases. This CDR3 has 13 amino acids. This TCR derives from an adult with Crohn's disease. Sequencing used ileal tissue. The chain links TRBV2 to TRBJ2-5, with a weak D call TRBD1 (6 bases). The CDR3 region has the DNA TGTGCCAGCAATCGGGACATTCAAGAGACCCAGTACTTC. Translating it yields CASNRDIQETQYF.